This T cell receptor (beta chain) was found in a study of CD8 T cells in Susac syndrome. The CDR3 runs 15 residues. V dropped 6 bases and J dropped 6 bases, with 18 bases sitting between them. Random-hexamer reverse transcription was applied to about 0.45 to 1 ug RNA. Using its own MiXCR run on the immunoSEQ multiplex PCR reads, TCRdb lists one record per CDR3 protein. The sample lists some 260,000 distinct CDR3 sequences, about 85% seen once, with over 0.1% in the top ten. The sequenced target, TCR beta, came from blood CD8+ and CD4+ T cells. The multiple sclerosis controls comprised treatment-naive patients whose relapsing-remitting disease was stable or active.

The V gene is TRBV12-3 or TRBV12-4, the J gene TRBJ1-5; TRBD1 might be the D (5 bases). Sequenced: CD8+ T cells from PBMCs. This TCR was recovered from a human donor with multiple sclerosis. As DNA, the CDR3 is TGTGCCAGCAGGTCGGGACCCCGAAGGGGTCAGCCCCAGCATTTT. Its protein is CASRSGPRRGQPQHF.